Listed below are T cell receptor beta chains from one sample, sequenced in a study of OX40 agonist ivuxolimab in advanced cancers. The method was immunoSEQ multiplex PCR; TCRdb's version includes in-frame clones alone and lacks a portion of them. The sample lists 65,000 to 75,000 clones; approximately 80% were seen once. Sequenced material: CD4+ or CD8+ T cells sorted from blood, taken in a trial of the OX40 agonist ivuxolimab. The receptor set was obtained from an adult with an advanced solid tumor such as melanoma, head and neck, liver or kidney cancer. The CDR3 runs from the conserved cysteine through the conserved F or W. A D gene is named only where the DNA matches it firmly. Size is stated for part of the rows, as once, few or many counts, or as a class when the clone is expanded.

DNA,CDR3,size,V,D,length,J
TGTGCCAGCAGTTCAGGACTAGCGACCGGGAACACCGGGGAGCTGTTTTTT,CASSSGLATGNTGELFF,NA,TRBV5-6,TRBD2,17,TRBJ2-2
TGTGCCAGCAGCGACGGGACAGGGGGTTTCCCCGGGGAGCTGTTTTTT,CASSDGTGGFPGELFF,NA,TRBV11-2,TRBD1,16,TRBJ2-2
TGTGCCAGCAGCCGCGGAACACGAAGCACAGATACGCAGTATTTT,CASSRGTRSTDTQYF,NA,TRBV14,NA,15,TRBJ2-3
TGCGCCAGCAGCTTTGGTCCCGGTGGGGACAATGAGCAGTTCTTC,CASSFGPGGDNEQFF,NA,TRBV5-1,NA,15,TRBJ2-1
TGTGCCAGCTCACCACTTCGGGTACTGGGGGAGCTGTTTTTT,CASSPLRVLGELFF,NA,TRBV18,NA,14,TRBJ2-2
TGTGCCAGCAGTTTTATCGGCAGGGTCGGGAATCAGCCCCAGCATTTT,CASSFIGRVGNQPQHF,NA,TRBV28,NA,16,TRBJ1-5
TGTGCCAGCAGCTTAATGGGCAGTACCTACAATGAGCAGTTCTTC,CASSLMGSTYNEQFF,NA,TRBV7-9,NA,15,TRBJ2-1
TGTGCCAGCAGCCCATACAGCGCCGGGGAGCTGTTTTTT,CASSPYSAGELFF,once,TRBV2,NA,13,TRBJ2-2
TGTGCCAGCAGCTTACAAATGGGGTCAGATGAGCAGTTCTTC,CASSLQMGSDEQFF,NA,TRBV7-2,NA,14,TRBJ2-1
TGCGCCAGCAGCCCCCTGGCCAGGGAAAACGGGGAGCTGTTTTTT,CASSPLARENGELFF,NA,TRBV5-1,NA,15,TRBJ2-2
TGTGCCAGCAGCAGGACAGACTTTAATGAAAAACTGTTTTTT,CASSRTDFNEKLFF,NA,TRBV9,NA,14,TRBJ1-4
TGTGCCAGCAGCCCACTAGCGGGACCGGGAAACATTCAGTACTTC,CASSPLAGPGNIQYF,NA,TRBV5-5,TRBD2,15,TRBJ2-4
TGTGCCAGCAGCCGCGGACAGAGCTCCTACAATGAGCAGTTCTTC,CASSRGQSSYNEQFF,NA,TRBV14,NA,15,TRBJ2-1
TGCAGCGTTGAAAGTCGGGACCTAGGTCCGGGTACCTATGGCTACACCTTC,CSVESRDLGPGTYGYTF,NA,TRBV29-1,NA,17,TRBJ1-2
TGTGCCATCAGGGGGCCGGGCCAGGGGACGAACACTGAAGCTTTCTTT,CAIRGPGQGTNTEAFF,NA,TRBV10-3,NA,16,TRBJ1-1
TGTGCCAGCAGCTTAACGACTGGAACACCTCAAAACATTCAGTACTTC,CASSLTTGTPQNIQYF,NA,TRBV7-2,NA,16,TRBJ2-4